In its sample, the clone carrying this T cell receptor beta chain was seen a few times. This entry is derived from a study of early T cells in non-severe SARS-CoV-2 infection. The CDR3 consists of 14 residues. Between the trimmed V and J ends, which lost 10 bases and 5 bases, there was a span of 20 bases. The germline gives CDR1 MNHEY, CDR2 SVGAGI. TCRdb processed the 5' RACE reads anew with MiXCR; each CDR3 protein has one entry. The table records about 110,000 distinct CDR3 sequences, roughly an eighth of them present only once. Sequenced material: whole blood. J is TRBJ1-1 and V is TRBV6-5, with a weak D call TRBD1 (5 bases). The sequence was obtained from an adult who was a healthcare worker with PCR-confirmed SARS-CoV-2 infection or an uninfected control (not recorded which). CDR3 nucleotides: TGTGCCACCTTCAGACAGCCCTTTTATACTGAAGCTTTCTTT. Amino acids: CATFRQPFYTEAFF.